These T cell receptor beta chains were read from a single sample in a study of blood T cell repertoires in COVID-19. Clones were read by immunoSEQ multiplex PCR, and TCRdb kept only the in-frame ones, dropping some. The sample consists of fewer than 350,000 clones, 85% of them appearing once. Sequencing used PBMCs or T cells enriched from blood (not recorded which). The receptors originated from a woman between 25 and 40 years old who had been exposed to COVID-19. The CDR3 runs from the conserved cysteine through the conserved F or W. Each record gives: D gene, J gene, clone size, CDR3 length, V gene, CDR3 protein, CDR3 DNA. The D gene is left open where the match is weak. Clone size is shown for a subset of rows, as once, few, many or a class of expanded clone.

>NA|TRBJ2-7|few|15|TRBV24-1
CATSDRTPFTYEQYF
TGTGCCACCAGTGATCGGACACCATTTACCTACGAGCAGTACTTC
>TRBD2|TRBJ2-7|NA|14|TRBV5-1
CASSDLIAGDEQYF
TGCGCCAGCAGCGATCTAATAGCGGGAGACGAGCAGTACTTC
>TRBD1|TRBJ1-5|NA|14|TRBV28
CASSTGQGDQPQHF
TGTGCCAGCAGTACGGGACAGGGGGATCAGCCCCAGCATTTT
>TRBD2|TRBJ2-7|NA|15|TRBV5-1
CASSLLAEPTYEQYF
TGCGCCAGCAGCTTACTAGCGGAGCCAACCTACGAGCAGTACTTC
>NA|TRBJ1-1|NA|13|TRBV12-3/TRBV12-4
CASSTTGHTEAFF
TGTGCCAGCAGCACTACAGGGCACACTGAAGCTTTCTTT
>NA|TRBJ1-2|NA|15|TRBV18
CASSQNNRASDGYTF
TGTGCCAGCTCACAAAACAACAGGGCTTCTGATGGCTACACCTTC
>NA|TRBJ2-1|NA|17|TRBV7-6
CASSLAPGSPSWDEQFF
TGTGCCAGCAGCTTAGCTCCCGGGAGTCCCTCCTGGGATGAGCAGTTCTTC
>NA|TRBJ2-3|NA|11|TRBV6-2/TRBV6-3
CASSSTDTQYF
TGTGCCAGCAGTTCGACAGATACGCAGTATTTT
>NA|TRBJ1-1|few|13|TRBV14
CASSREMNTEAFF
TGTGCCAGCAGCCGCGAGATGAACACTGAAGCTTTCTTT
>TRBD1|TRBJ1-6|NA|13|TRBV28
CASSGTGRSPLHF
TGTGCCAGCAGTGGGACAGGGAGATCACCCCTCCACTTT
>NA|TRBJ1-4|NA|13|TRBV12-3/TRBV12-4
CASHRRPGEKLFF
TGTGCCAGCCATCGTCGGCCAGGGGAAAAACTGTTTTTT
>NA|TRBJ1-4|NA|16|TRBV5-1
CASSQERVAAGEKLFF
TGCGCCAGCAGTCAAGAAAGGGTGGCTGCGGGTGAAAAACTGTTTTTT
>TRBD2|TRBJ2-7|NA|14|TRBV5-1
CASKVSGSIYEQYF
TGCGCCAGCAAGGTGAGCGGGAGTATTTACGAGCAGTACTTC
>TRBD2|TRBJ2-7|NA|17|TRBV4-1
CASSQEAGTSGRVEQYF
TGCGCCAGCAGCCAAGAGGCCGGGACTAGCGGGAGGGTGGAGCAGTACTTC
>NA|TRBJ1-5|NA|14|TRBV28
CASTLPDWSQPQHF
TGTGCCAGCACCTTACCCGACTGGAGCCAGCCCCAGCATTTT
>TRBD1|TRBJ1-2|NA|15|TRBV28
CASSDTGTGDYGYTF
TGTGCCAGCAGTGATACCGGGACAGGGGATTATGGCTACACCTTC
>TRBD2|TRBJ2-1|once|15|TRBV5-4
CASSLTSGRYGEQFF
TGTGCCAGCAGCCTGACTAGCGGGAGGTACGGTGAGCAGTTCTTC
>TRBD2|TRBJ2-7|NA|15|TRBV7-2
CASSLIAGIGYEQYF
TGTGCCAGCAGCTTAATAGCGGGAATAGGATACGAGCAGTACTTC
>NA|TRBJ2-7|NA|16|TRBV4-2
CASSQDGGGPAYEQYF
TGTGCCAGCAGCCAAGATGGGGGGGGGCCGGCCTACGAGCAGTACTTC
>NA|TRBJ2-1|NA|15|TRBV27
CASSLSWSTLVEQFF
TGTGCCAGCAGTTTGTCCTGGTCCACTCTTGTTGAGCAGTTCTTC
>NA|TRBJ2-3|NA|13|TRBV10-3
CAISELKQDTQYF
TGTGCCATCAGTGAACTAAAGCAAGATACGCAGTATTTT
>TRBD1|TRBJ2-3|NA|16|TRBV10-3
CAISDTRGPDTDTQYF
TGTGCCATCAGTGATACCAGGGGGCCGGACACAGATACGCAGTATTTT
>TRBD1|TRBJ1-2|NA|15|TRBV6-5
CASRRGGQGNYGYTF
TGTGCCAGCCGGAGGGGTGGACAGGGGAACTATGGCTACACCTTC
>NA|TRBJ1-2|once|15|TRBV10-3
CAISESTGRFYGYTF
TGTGCCATCAGTGAGTCAACAGGGCGGTTCTATGGCTACACCTTC
>NA|TRBJ2-1|NA|15|TRBV6-5
CASSGGSLGYNEQFF
TGTGCCAGTTCAGGGGGGAGCCTGGGGTACAATGAGCAGTTCTTC
>TRBD1|TRBJ2-2|NA|14|TRBV4-2
CASSRQGGTGELFF
TGTGCCAGCAGCCGACAGGGGGGCACCGGGGAGCTGTTTTTT
>NA|TRBJ2-1|NA|13|TRBV7-2
CASSLWLDNEQFF
TGTGCCAGCAGCTTATGGCTCGACAATGAGCAGTTCTTC
>NA|TRBJ1-2|NA|17|TRBV3-1/TRBV3-2
CASSQVIWGVRYLGYTF
TGTGCCAGCAGCCAAGTGATTTGGGGGGTTCGTTACCTTGGCTACACCTTC
>TRBD2|TRBJ2-2|NA|17|TRBV5-1
CASSWDWAGANTGELFF
TGCGCCAGCAGCTGGGATTGGGCGGGAGCCAACACCGGGGAGCTGTTTTTT
>NA|TRBJ1-2|NA|15|TRBV27
CASSSRWGLMYGYTF
TGTGCCAGCAGTTCCCGGTGGGGCCTTATGTATGGCTACACCTTC
>NA|TRBJ2-5|NA|11|TRBV5-6
CASSFEETQYF
TGTGCCAGCAGCTTCGAGGAGACCCAGTACTTC
>TRBD2|TRBJ2-1|NA|20|TRBV14
CASSQEILKGRRERYHEQFF
TGTGCCAGCAGCCAAGAGATTCTCAAAGGTCGGCGGGAGAGGTACCATGAGCAGTTCTTC
>TRBD1|TRBJ2-7|NA|15|TRBV19
CASSIRPGQSYEQYF
TGTGCCAGTAGTATACGTCCGGGACAGTCCTACGAGCAGTACTTC
>TRBD2|TRBJ2-7|NA|17|TRBV28
CASTLLVAGGGRAEQYF
TGTGCCAGCACCCTCCTGGTAGCGGGGGGTGGGAGGGCCGAGCAGTACTTC
>NA|TRBJ1-1|NA|13|TRBV2
CASSVTENTEAFF
TGTGCCAGCAGCGTAACAGAGAACACTGAAGCTTTCTTT
>NA|TRBJ1-2|NA|13|TRBV27
CASRLTGNYGYTF
TGTGCCAGCAGACTTACAGGAAACTATGGCTACACCTTC
>TRBD1|TRBJ1-5|NA|14|TRBV28
CASSQTGGNQPQHF
TGTGCCAGCAGCCAAACAGGGGGCAATCAGCCCCAGCATTTT
>TRBD1|TRBJ2-3|once|19|TRBV7-3
CASSPTLGSRQGVADTQYF
TGTGCCAGCAGCCCCACTTTAGGATCTCGACAGGGTGTCGCAGATACGCAGTATTTT
>NA|TRBJ1-2|NA|13|TRBV19
CATGILGEIGYTF
TGTGCCACGGGGATTTTAGGTGAAATCGGCTACACCTTC
>TRBD2|TRBJ2-7|NA|15|TRBV3-1/TRBV3-2
CASSQSWLADYEQYF
TGTGCCAGCAGCCAATCTTGGCTAGCGGACTACGAGCAGTACTTC
>TRBD1|TRBJ1-5|NA|13|TRBV27
CASRDRDDQPQHF
TGTGCCAGCAGGGACAGGGATGATCAGCCCCAGCATTTT
>NA|TRBJ1-4|NA|14|TRBV5-1
CASSSGVTNEKLFF
TGCGCCAGCAGCTCCGGGGTGACTAATGAAAAACTGTTTTTT
>NA|TRBJ2-2|once|14|TRBV6-6
CASRGTRNTGELFF
TGTGCCAGCCGGGGTACTAGGAACACCGGGGAGCTGTTTTTT
>NA|TRBJ1-6|NA|16|TRBV6-1
CASSESAQKGYSPLHF
TGTGCCAGCAGTGAAAGCGCCCAAAAAGGTTATTCACCCCTCCACTTT
>TRBD1|TRBJ2-7|once|14|TRBV25-1
CASSEFGTGVKQYF
TGTGCCAGCAGTGAATTCGGGACAGGGGTGAAGCAGTACTTC
>NA|TRBJ1-2|NA|12|TRBV24-1
CATSDRVYGYTF
TGTGCCACCAGTGACAGGGTGTATGGCTACACCTTC
>NA|TRBJ1-1|NA|13|TRBV30
CAWSVQGNTEAFF
TGTGCCTGGAGTGTACAGGGAAACACTGAAGCTTTCTTT
>TRBD1|TRBJ1-2|once|13|TRBV2
CASSRQGWDGYTF
TGTGCCAGCAGCAGACAGGGGTGGGATGGCTACACCTTC
>NA|TRBJ2-7|NA|12|TRBV18
CASSPPGYEQYF
TGTGCCAGCTCACCGCCAGGTTACGAGCAGTACTTC
>NA|TRBJ1-3|NA|15|TRBV5-8
CASSIRPGAGNTIYF
TGTGCCAGCAGTATTAGACCGGGGGCTGGAAACACCATATATTTT
>TRBD1|TRBJ1-1|NA|14|TRBV6-5
CASSMGQRSTEAFF
TGTGCCAGCAGCATGGGACAGAGAAGCACCGAAGCTTTCTTT
>NA|TRBJ1-2|NA|14|TRBV7-2
CASSLGQTIYGYTF
TGTGCCAGCAGCTTAGGACAGACAATCTATGGCTACACCTTC
>TRBD1|TRBJ1-6|NA|15|TRBV9
CASSGTGTGGSPLHF
TGTGCCAGCAGCGGTACCGGGACAGGGGGTTCACCCCTCCACTTT